This T cell receptor beta chain was retrieved from a study of yellow fever vaccine responses in identical twins. Notes on the study in general: Reported findings indicate that twins' vaccine T cell responses seemed partially convergent, partially personalized.

Turning to this clonotype: Its specificity is unknown.

TCRdb re-derived calls from the RT-PCR reads in MiXCR, one entry per CDR3 protein. The sample consists of 15,000 to 20,000 distinct CDR3 sequences, approximately 82% of them appearing once. The sequence was obtained from a woman between 18 and 30 years old who received the yellow fever vaccine. The sequenced sample was T cells from blood (PBMCs), unsorted or a sorted subset (not recorded which), obtained before or after yellow fever vaccination (not recorded which).

CDR3 amino acids: CAISGGPLGQYF. CDR3 DNA sequence: TGTGCCATCAGTGGCGGTCCTTTGGGGCAGTACTTC. The chain joins TRBV10-3 to TRBJ2-7; D unresolved. CDR1 and CDR2 from the germline V gene are ENHRY and SYGVKD. Trimming removed 4 bases at V and 9 bases at J, with 13 bases between. This CDR3 has 12 residues.